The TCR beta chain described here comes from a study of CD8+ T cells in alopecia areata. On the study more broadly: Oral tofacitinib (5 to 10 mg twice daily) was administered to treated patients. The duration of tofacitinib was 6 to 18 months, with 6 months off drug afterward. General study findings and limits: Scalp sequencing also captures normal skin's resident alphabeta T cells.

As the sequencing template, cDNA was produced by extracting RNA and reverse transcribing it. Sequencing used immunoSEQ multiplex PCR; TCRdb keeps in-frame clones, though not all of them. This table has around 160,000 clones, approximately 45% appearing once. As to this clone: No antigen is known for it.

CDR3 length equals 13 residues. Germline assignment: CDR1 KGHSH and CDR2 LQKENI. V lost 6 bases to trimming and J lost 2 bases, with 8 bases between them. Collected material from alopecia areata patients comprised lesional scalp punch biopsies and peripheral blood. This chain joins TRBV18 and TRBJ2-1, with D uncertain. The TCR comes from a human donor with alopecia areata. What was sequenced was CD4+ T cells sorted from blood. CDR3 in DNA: TGTGCCAGCTCGCCAGGACCCTACAATGAGCAGTTCTTC. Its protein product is CASSPGPYNEQFF. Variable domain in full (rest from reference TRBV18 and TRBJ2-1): NAGVMQNPRHLVRRRGQEARLRCSPMKGHSHVYWYRQLPEEGLKFMVYLQKENIIDESGMPKERFSAEFPKEGPSILRIQQVVRGDSAAYFCASSPGPYNEQFFGPGTRLTVL.